The present TCR beta chain was sequenced within a study of shared clonotypes between healthy human individuals. Germline loops: CDR1 SGHAT, CDR2 FQNNGV. The CDR3 length is 14 residues. Trimming stripped 1 base from V and 4 bases from J, with 8 bases between. Note on this clone: Other DNA sequences in this sample translate to the same CDR3.

The protocol was immunoSEQ multiplex PCR, while the TCRdb copy is restricted to in-frame clones and leaves out a portion. The sample includes approximately 1,500,000 clones, approximately 97% seen only once; the top ten take 1% to 1.5%. The specimen sequenced was naive CD4+ T cells sorted from blood. The subset is: CD45RA+ positively selected. This receptor was taken from a young man in good health. The J gene is TRBJ2-4, the V gene TRBV11-2; D is perhaps TRBD2 (6 bases). The CDR3 loop is CASSLAGAKNIQYF. CDR3 in DNA: TGTGCCAGCAGCTTAGCGGGAGCGAAAAACATTCAGTACTTC.